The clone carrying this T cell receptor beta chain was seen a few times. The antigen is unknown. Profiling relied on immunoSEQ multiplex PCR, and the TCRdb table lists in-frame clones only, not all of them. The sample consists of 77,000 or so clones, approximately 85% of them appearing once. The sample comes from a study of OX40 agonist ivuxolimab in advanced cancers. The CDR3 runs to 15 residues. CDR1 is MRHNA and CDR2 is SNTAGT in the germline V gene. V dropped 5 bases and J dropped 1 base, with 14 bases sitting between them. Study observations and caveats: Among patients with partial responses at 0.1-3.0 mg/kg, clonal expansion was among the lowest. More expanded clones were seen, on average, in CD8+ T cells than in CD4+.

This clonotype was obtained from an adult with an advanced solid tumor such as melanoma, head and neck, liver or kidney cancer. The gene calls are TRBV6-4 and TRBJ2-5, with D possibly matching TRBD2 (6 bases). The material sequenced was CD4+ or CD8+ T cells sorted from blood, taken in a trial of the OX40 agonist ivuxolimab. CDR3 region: CASSRTGALQETQYF. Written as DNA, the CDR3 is TGTGCCAGCAGTAGAACGGGAGCCCTCCAAGAGACCCAGTACTTC.